These 30 T cell receptor beta chains originate from one sample sequenced in a study of cytomegalovirus exposure and HLA in healthy donors (dated by TCRdb to 2016 to 2017). The method behind the library was the immunoSEQ multiplex PCR assay. For the multiplex PCR, a mixture combining 60 forward primers for TCR Vbeta segments and 13 reverse primers for TCR Jbeta segments was used. TCRdb re-hosts the immuneACCESS table, in-frame sequences only. Its copies lack some clones; in the studies checked, an unresolved V gene accounts for under half of them, and the cause for the rest is not known. This sample is represented by 59,000 or so clones; just under 75% of them were singletons. Clones ranked in the top ten supply almost 7% of the sample. The material sequenced was PBMCs. The receptors derive from a man younger than 45 in good health and CMV-seropositive.

This chain connects TRBV4-3 to TRBJ2-1; 11 bases map to TRBD2. V was pared by 3 bases and J by 12 bases, with 13 bases of the junction left unmatched. This CDR3 has 16 amino acids. Germline assignment: CDR1 LGHNA and CDR2 YSLEER. Here the CDR3 DNA reads TGCGCCAGCAGCCAGGGCTTTAGCGGGGGGGGTTTGGGGCAGTTCTTC. Protein product: CASSQGFSGGGLGQFF.

J is TRBJ2-3 and V is TRBV30, with a weak D call TRBD2 (5 bases). CDR1 is GTSNPN and CDR2 is SVGIG in the germline V gene (reference sequence). With 3 bases removed from V and 3 bases from J, the gap between germline ends came to 7 bases. The CDR3 runs to 12 residues. The CDR3 protein is CAWRLVTDTQYF. As DNA, the CDR3 is TGTGCCTGGAGACTAGTTACAGATACGCAGTATTTT.

V usage is TRBV27 and J usage is TRBJ2-5, with D maybe TRBD2 (5 bases). Germline-derived CDR1 and CDR2 are MNHEY and SMNVEV (reference sequence). CDR3 size: 16 residues. The V end lost 0 bases, the J end lost 2 bases, and 13 bases lay between the germline ends. The CDR3 loop is CASSLSAPRVQETQYF. CDR3 in DNA: TGTGCCAGCAGTTTATCGGCCCCGAGGGTACAAGAGACCCAGTACTTC.

This clone appeared a few times. The chain carries TRBV2 and TRBJ1-5, with D perhaps matching TRBD1 (6 bases). The germline V gene encodes CDR1 SNHLY and CDR2 FYNNEI. This CDR3 region has 14 residues. V was shortened by 8 bases and J by 4 bases, with 15 bases between the two germline ends. CDR3 DNA: TGTGCCAGCGTTCCTAACAGGGATAATCAGCCCCAGCATTTT. This gives the protein CASVPNRDNQPQHF.

The chain carries TRBV7-3 and TRBJ2-2; 11 positions match TRBD1. CDR1 is SGHTA, CDR2 FQGTGA, per germline. The CDR3 is 15 amino acids. V shed 3 bases and J 7 bases; nucleotides not matched to a gene: 4. CDR3 sequence: CASSLGQGVGGELFF. The CDR3 nucleotides are TGTGCCAGCAGCTTGGGACAGGGGGTTGGCGGGGAGCTGTTTTTT. Drawing the rest from reference TRBV7-3 and TRBJ2-2, the complete variable domain is GAGVSQTPSNKVTEKGKYVELRCDPISGHTALYWYRQSLGQGPEFLIYFQGTGAADDSGLPNDRFFAVRPEGSVSTLKIQRTERGDSAVYLCASSLGQGVGGELFFGEGSRLTVL.

This clone was picked up a small number of times. The chain joins TRBV29-1 to TRBJ1-1; D might be TRBD1 (5 bases). V was trimmed by 4 bases and J by 8 bases, leaving 14 bases between them. The germline CDR1 and CDR2 sequences are SQVTM and ANQGSEA. The CDR3 has 12 amino acids. Written as DNA, the CDR3 is TGCAGCGTTGTGAGCAGGGTCAGCGAAGCTTTCTTT. Its protein product is CSVVSRVSEAFF.

This clone appeared a few times. The rearrangement joins TRBV29-1 to TRBJ1-1; unclear D gene. The CDR3 is made up of 11 amino acids. V was shortened by 8 bases and J by 4 bases, with 11 bases between the two germline ends. CDR1 is SQVTM and CDR2 is ANQGSEA in the germline V gene. The CDR3 coding sequence is TGCAGCCATGCCAGACTCACTGAAGCTTTCTTT. Translating it yields CSHARLTEAFF.

The chain combines TRBV7-2 with TRBJ2-3; 10 positions match TRBD2. The CDR3 totals 12 residues. Germline V gene lookup returns CDR1 SGHTA and CDR2 FQGNSA. Trimming at V came to 5 bases and at J to 15 bases, leaving 8 bases not matched to a gene. The CDR3 is CASSQTSGIGYF. In DNA, the CDR3 is TGTGCCAGCAGCCAAACTAGCGGGATAGGATATTTT.

This clone was detected only a few times. The CDR3 bases are TGTGCCAGCAGCTTAAACGAGGGAATAGCTCCGTATAGCAATCAGCCCCAGCATTTT. Its protein product is CASSLNEGIAPYSNQPQHF. V and J are TRBV7-2 and TRBJ1-5, with D uncertain. Germline lookup yields CDR1 SGHTA and CDR2 FQGNSA. The ends were cut back, 2 bases at V and 0 bases at J, with 20 bases in the middle. This CDR3 spans 19 amino acids.

This clone was seen just once. J is TRBJ1-6 and V is TRBV28, with 7 bases fitting TRBD1. Germline V lookup: CDR1 MDHEN, CDR2 SYDVKM. J was trimmed by 9 bases and V by 4 bases; bases with no gene match: 12. The CDR3 length is 16 residues. The DNA for the CDR3 is TGTGCCAGCAGTTCGGACAGGTCGGCACGGCCTTCACCCCTCCACTTT. Translation gives CASSSDRSARPSPLHF.

The chain carries TRBV5-1 and TRBJ1-2; TRBD1 matches 8 bases. The J segment lost 8 bases and the V segment lost 3 bases, leaving 3 bases of the junction unmatched. Per the germline V gene, CDR1 is SGHRS and CDR2 is YFSETQ. The CDR3 is 12 residues long. CDR3 amino acids: CASSSGQGGYTF. CDR3 bases: TGCGCCAGCAGCTCCGGACAGGGCGGCTACACCTTC.

Concerning this clone itself: At the DNA level, this CDR3 is encoded by other sequences in the same sample as well. The rearrangement joins TRBV28 to TRBJ1-2; 12 nucleotides match TRBD1. The V gene's germline CDR1 is MDHEN and CDR2 SYDVKM. Trimming took 0 bases from V and 8 from J; bases not matched to a gene: 4. The CDR3 is 15 residues long. The CDR3 DNA sequence: TGTGCCAGCAGTTTATGGGGACAGGGGGCACGGGGCTACACCTTC. Encoded protein: CASSLWGQGARGYTF.

Points on this clone: The junction does not match germline at one end; this may be a read error. The chain couples TRBV6-1 to TRBJ2-7, with 7 bases that match TRBD1. CDR3 length: 15 residues. CDR1 and CDR2 from the germline V gene are MNHNS and SASEGT. CDR3 in DNA: TGTACCAGCACATCCGACAGGGCGCGTACCTACGAGCAGTACTTC. It encodes CTSTSDRARTYEQYF.

This chain uses TRBV4-1 with TRBJ1-2; TRBD1 might be the D (5 bases). In germline, CDR1 is MGHRA, CDR2 YSYEKL. The CDR3 totals 13 residues. Deletions cut 4 bases from V and 8 bases from J, with 14 bases between. In nucleotides, the CDR3 is TGCGCCAGCAGCCGTCAGGGTGATTGCGGCTACACCTTC. Translation gives CASSRQGDCGYTF.

The chain employs TRBV2 and TRBJ1-1; D is perhaps TRBD1 (6 bases). Germline CDR1 SNHLY, CDR2 FYNNEI. This CDR3 is built from 13 residues. V was cut by 7 bases and J by 2 bases, with 11 bases left in between. The CDR3 sequence is CASNSGANTEAFF. In nucleotides, the CDR3 is TGTGCCAGCAACTCAGGGGCAAACACTGAAGCTTTCTTT.

The rearrangement uses TRBV7-2 and TRBJ2-1; TRBD2 agrees at 9 bases. CDR1 and CDR2 from the germline V gene are SGHTA and FQGNSA. The J segment lost 5 bases and the V segment lost 5 bases, leaving 13 bases of the junction unmatched. The CDR3 is made up of 17 amino acids. The CDR3 here is CASSPRGSGGAHNEQFF. DNA of the CDR3: TGTGCCAGCAGCCCCCGGGGTAGCGGGGGCGCTCACAATGAGCAGTTCTTC.

This sequence joins TRBV6-1 and TRBJ1-5; D is uncertain. Germline V gene sequence: CDR1 MNHNS, CDR2 SASEGT. There are 12 residues in the CDR3. V shed 2 bases and J shed 7 bases, with 6 bases lying between them. Written as DNA, the CDR3 is TGTGCCAGCAGTGAAAAGAGGCAGCCCCAGCATTTT. It encodes CASSEKRQPQHF.

J is TRBJ1-2 and V is TRBV6-5; maybe TRBD1 (5 bases). CDR3 size: 13 residues. The V and J ends lost 2 bases and 4 bases respectively, with 8 bases between them. Germline-derived CDR1 and CDR2 are MNHEY and SVGAGI. The CDR3 coding sequence is TGTGCCAGCAGTTACATTGGGGCCTATGGCTACACCTTC. Translating gives CASSYIGAYGYTF.

The V call is TRBV5-8, the J call TRBJ1-1, with D possibly TRBD1 on 5 matching bases. CDR1 is SGHTS and CDR2 is YDEGEE in the germline V gene. The ends were cut back, 0 bases at V and 10 bases at J, with 19 bases in the middle. The CDR3 is 15 residues long. The CDR3 bases are TGTGCCAGCAGCTTGGCCGGCGGGACGGCCATCGGAGCTTTCTTT. Translation gives CASSLAGGTAIGAFF.

The CDR3 nucleotides are TGCGCCAGCAGCCTCCAACCCGCTAAGCGGGGAACCGGGGAGCTGTTTTTT. It is translated as CASSLQPAKRGTGELFF. This chain connects TRBV4-3 to TRBJ2-2; 7 bases are a match to TRBD2. The trim removed 4 bases at V and 5 bases at J, leaving 13 bases unmatched. CDR3 length: 17 amino acids. Per the germline V gene, CDR1 is LGHNA and CDR2 is YSLEER.

The chain couples TRBV6-1 to TRBJ1-4, with 10 bases that match TRBD1. The CDR3 extends over 15 amino acids. Unmatched junction bases numbered 11, after V lost 8 bases and J lost 8 bases. CDR1 MNHNS and CDR2 SASEGT come from the germline V gene. The CDR3 coding sequence is TGTGCCAGCCTATCCCTGGACAGGGGGTACGAAAAACTGTTTTTT. The encoded protein is CASLSLDRGYEKLFF.

CDR3: CASSSLAGGSYNEQFF. The DNA for the CDR3 is TGTGCCAGCAGTTCCTTAGCGGGGGGCTCCTACAATGAGCAGTTCTTC. The gene calls are TRBV6-5 and TRBJ2-1; TRBD2 matches at 10 bases. Germline loops: CDR1 MNHEY, CDR2 SVGAGI. V trimming: 4 bases; J trimming: 0 bases; junction bases outside the gene matches: 3. The CDR3 has 16 amino acids.

The rearrangement links TRBV4-3 to TRBJ1-1, with D unclear. The CDR3 consists of 17 residues. Trimming shortened V by 1 base and J by 2 bases, and 17 bases separated the two germline ends. Germline CDR1 reads LGHNA; CDR2 reads YSLEER. CDR3 nucleotides: TGCGCCAGCAGCCAAGTCGAGGGAATGTACCCTAACACTGAAGCTTTCTTT. As protein: CASSQVEGMYPNTEAFF.

This chain uses TRBV6-6 with TRBJ2-5; 8 bases are shared with TRBD1. Trimming took 6 bases from V and 5 from J; bases not matched to a gene: 5. Looked up from germline, CDR1 is MNHNY and CDR2 is SVGAGI (reference sequence). The CDR3 is 13 amino acids. The CDR3 coding sequence is TGTGCCAGCAGGCCAGGGGGCGGTGAGACCCAGTACTTC. Translation: CASRPGGGETQYF.

The CDR3 reads CASSELAGATGELFF. In DNA form, the CDR3 reads TGTGCCAGCAGTGAGCTAGCGGGGGCCACCGGGGAGCTGTTTTTT. The chain links TRBV6-4 to TRBJ2-2; 10 bases fit TRBD2. V lost 3 bases, J lost 4 bases, and 2 bases stayed unmatched. The CDR3 has 15 amino acids. Germline V gives CDR1 MRHNA, CDR2 SNTAGT.

This clone appeared once. The chain combines TRBV7-2 with TRBJ2-1, with D maybe TRBD1 (5 bases). V was trimmed by 4 bases and J by 1 base, leaving 8 bases between them. Germline CDR1 reads SGHTA; CDR2 reads FQGNSA. There are 14 residues in the CDR3. The CDR3: CASSSRGSYNEQFF. CDR3 nucleotide sequence: TGTGCCAGCAGCTCAAGGGGATCCTACAATGAGCAGTTCTTC.

The chain employs TRBV7-4 and TRBJ2-3; TRBD2 agrees at 11 bases. CDR3 length: 16 residues. V lost 3 bases to trimming and J lost 3 bases; unmatched junction nucleotides: 5. From germline, CDR1 is SGHVT and CDR2 SQSDAQ. CDR3 DNA: TGTGCCAGCAGCTTTCGACTAGCGGGGTGTACAGATACGCAGTATTTT. Protein product: CASSFRLAGCTDTQYF.

The V gene is TRBV4-3, the J gene TRBJ1-2; maybe TRBD1 (6 bases). Trimming cost V 0 bases and J 3 bases, with 11 bases left between them. The CDR3 length is 15 residues. Germline lookup yields CDR1 LGHNA and CDR2 YSLEER. The CDR3 DNA is TGCGCCAGCAGCCAAGACCCACAGGGTTACTATGGCTACACCTTC. This encodes CASSQDPQGYYGYTF.

This clone was recorded only once. The chain employs TRBV11-3 and TRBJ2-7, with a tentative D call TRBD1 (6 bases). This CDR3 has 14 amino acids. In germline, CDR1 is SGHNT, CDR2 YENEEA. V gave up 5 bases and J gave up 1 base, with 12 bases separating them. CDR3 in amino acids: CASSPTGPSYEQYF. DNA for the CDR3: TGTGCCAGCAGCCCGACAGGACCTTCCTACGAGCAGTACTTC.

The chain recombines TRBV5-1 with TRBJ2-2, with 9 bases matching TRBD1. The CDR3 is made up of 15 amino acids. With 3 bases clipped from V and 4 bases from J, the junction kept 4 bases outside the gene matches. The germline V gene encodes CDR1 SGHRS and CDR2 YFSETQ. DNA of the CDR3: TGCGCCAGCAGCTCAGAACAGGGGGCCACCGGGGAGCTGTTTTTT. It yields the protein CASSSEQGATGELFF.